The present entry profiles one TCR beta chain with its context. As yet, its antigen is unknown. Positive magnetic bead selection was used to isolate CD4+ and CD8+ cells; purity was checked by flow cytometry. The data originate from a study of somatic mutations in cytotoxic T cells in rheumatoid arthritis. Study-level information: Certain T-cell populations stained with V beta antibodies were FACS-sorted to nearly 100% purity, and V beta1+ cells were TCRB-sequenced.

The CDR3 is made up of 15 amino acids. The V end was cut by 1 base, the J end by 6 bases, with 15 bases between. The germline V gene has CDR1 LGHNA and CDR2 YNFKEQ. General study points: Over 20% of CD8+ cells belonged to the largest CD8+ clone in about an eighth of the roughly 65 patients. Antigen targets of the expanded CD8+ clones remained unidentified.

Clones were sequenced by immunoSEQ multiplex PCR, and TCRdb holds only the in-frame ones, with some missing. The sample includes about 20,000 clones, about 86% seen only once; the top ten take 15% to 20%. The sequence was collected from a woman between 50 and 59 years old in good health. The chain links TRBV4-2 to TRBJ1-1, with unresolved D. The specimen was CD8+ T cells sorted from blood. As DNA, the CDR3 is TGTGCCAGCAGCCAAGCGACAAAGGTTGTGTCTGAAGCTTTCTTT. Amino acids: CASSQATKVVSEAFF.